In its sample, the clone carrying this T cell receptor beta chain was seen a few times. Its target is not known. This sample is part of a study of blood T cells in healthy people across ages. Drawing of peripheral blood yielded roughly 9.8 milliliters from each donor. Germline CDR1 reads SEHNR; CDR2 reads FQNEAQ (reference sequence). This CDR3 spans 14 amino acids. The trim removed 10 bases at V and 0 bases at J, leaving 7 bases unmatched. Notes on the study in general: The study found TCR beta diversity correlated strongly with naive T cell percentage.

Through a sample-barcoded 5' primer and a J-beta primer mix, a second PCR was run for roughly 7 to 11 cycles. A 12-random-nucleotide template-switch adaptor tagged each cDNA molecule. Sequencing of every sample gave 3 million or more CDR3-containing paired-end reads. A single record per CDR3 protein comes from TCRdb applying MiXCR to the 5' RACE reads. Of 800,000 to 950,000 distinct CDR3 sequences listed, 40% to 60% are singletons. The TCR was taken from a man aged 25-45 years in good health. Sequencing used blood. The V call is TRBV7-9, the J call TRBJ2-3; 7 nucleotides match TRBD1. DNA of the CDR3: TGTGCCACCGGACAGGCTACTAGCACAGATACGCAGTATTTT. This encodes CATGQATSTDTQYF.